Listed below are T cell receptor beta chains from one sample, sequenced in a study of blood T cell repertoires in COVID-19. Only in-frame clones appear in the TCRdb table, and some are missing; sequencing was by immunoSEQ multiplex PCR. This table holds over 80,000 clones, about 89% found once. The material sequenced was peripheral blood. All receptors come from a man in his fifties with acute or convalescent COVID-19. The CDR3 runs from the conserved cysteine through the conserved F or W. Fields, in order: V gene, D gene, J gene, CDR3 length, CDR3 DNA, CDR3 protein. D genes are given only for firm matches.

v_call: TRBV30
d_call: TRBD1
j_call: TRBJ1-5
cdr3_length: 13
cdr3_nt: TGTGCCTGGGATGGACAGGGAGGACAGCCCCAGCATTTT
cdr3_aa: CAWDGQGGQPQHF

v_call: TRBV3-1/TRBV3-2
d_call: TRBD2
j_call: TRBJ2-7
cdr3_length: 16
cdr3_nt: TGTGCCAGCAGCCAGAGAGGCGTAGCGGGGGCCTACGAGCAGTACTTC
cdr3_aa: CASSQRGVAGAYEQYF

v_call: TRBV7-9
d_call: .
j_call: TRBJ2-5
cdr3_length: 13
cdr3_nt: TGTGCCAGCAGCTCGATCATTCACGGGACCCAGTACTTC
cdr3_aa: CASSSIIHGTQYF

v_call: TRBV19
d_call: .
j_call: TRBJ1-1
cdr3_length: 17
cdr3_nt: TGTGCCAGTAGTATGGAAACAGGGCTAAACCTGAACACTGAAGCTTTCTTT
cdr3_aa: CASSMETGLNLNTEAFF

v_call: TRBV5-1
d_call: TRBD2
j_call: TRBJ2-5
cdr3_length: 20
cdr3_nt: TGCGCCAGCAGCTTGAGCGTTCCTAGCGGGAGAGGGAGGGCCCAAGAGACCCAGTACTTC
cdr3_aa: CASSLSVPSGRGRAQETQYF

v_call: TRBV7-9
d_call: .
j_call: TRBJ1-1
cdr3_length: 12
cdr3_nt: TGTGCCAGCAGCTTAGGACAGAATGAAGCTTTCTTT
cdr3_aa: CASSLGQNEAFF

v_call: TRBV27
d_call: TRBD1
j_call: TRBJ2-7
cdr3_length: 14
cdr3_nt: TGTGCCAGCAGTTTAAAAGGGGGCCCCTACGAGCAGTACTTC
cdr3_aa: CASSLKGGPYEQYF

v_call: TRBV5-4
d_call: TRBD2
j_call: TRBJ2-1
cdr3_length: 18
cdr3_nt: TGTGCCAGCAGCCCGACTAGCGGGAGGGCCGGGTCCTACAATGAGCAGTTCTTC
cdr3_aa: CASSPTSGRAGSYNEQFF

v_call: TRBV7-2
d_call: .
j_call: TRBJ1-2
cdr3_length: 14
cdr3_nt: TGTGCCAGCAGCTTAGTTAGGGGCCCCATTGGCTACACCTTC
cdr3_aa: CASSLVRGPIGYTF

v_call: TRBV9
d_call: TRBD1
j_call: TRBJ1-2
cdr3_length: 13
cdr3_nt: TGTGCCAGCAGCCCAGACAGGGCTTATGGCTACACCTTC
cdr3_aa: CASSPDRAYGYTF